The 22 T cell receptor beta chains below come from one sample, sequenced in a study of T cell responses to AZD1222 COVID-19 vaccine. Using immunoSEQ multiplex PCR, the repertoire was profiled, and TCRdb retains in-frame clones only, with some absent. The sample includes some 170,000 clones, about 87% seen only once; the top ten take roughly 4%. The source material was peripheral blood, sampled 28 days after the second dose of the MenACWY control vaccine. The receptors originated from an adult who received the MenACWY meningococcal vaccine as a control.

The CDR3 loop reads CASSLSTGNNYGYTF. For the CDR3, the DNA is TGTGCCAGCAGCTTATCTACAGGGAATAACTATGGCTACACCTTC. The chain couples TRBV7-2 to TRBJ1-2, with D maybe TRBD1 (6 bases). Trimming cost V 2 bases and J 1 base, with 11 bases left between them. Germline V gene sequence: CDR1 SGHTA, CDR2 FQGNSA. This CDR3 is 15 amino acids long.

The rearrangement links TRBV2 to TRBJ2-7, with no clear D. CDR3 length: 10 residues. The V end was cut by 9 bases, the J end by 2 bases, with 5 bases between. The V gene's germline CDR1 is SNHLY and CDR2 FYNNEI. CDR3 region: CASRAYEQYF. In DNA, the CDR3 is TGTGCCAGTCGGGCCTACGAGCAGTACTTC.

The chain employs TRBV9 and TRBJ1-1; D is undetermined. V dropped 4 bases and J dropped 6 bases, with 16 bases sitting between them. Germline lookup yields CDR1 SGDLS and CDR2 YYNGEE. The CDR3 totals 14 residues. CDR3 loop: CASSPYSGRAEAFF. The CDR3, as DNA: TGTGCCAGCAGCCCCTATTCGGGAAGGGCTGAAGCTTTCTTT.

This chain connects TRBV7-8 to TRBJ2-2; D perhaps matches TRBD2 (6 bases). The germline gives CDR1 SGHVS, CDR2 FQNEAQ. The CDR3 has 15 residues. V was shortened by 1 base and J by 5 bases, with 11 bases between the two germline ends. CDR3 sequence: CASSLVLARTGELFF. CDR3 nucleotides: TGTGCCAGCAGCTTAGTACTAGCTAGGACCGGGGAGCTGTTTTTT.

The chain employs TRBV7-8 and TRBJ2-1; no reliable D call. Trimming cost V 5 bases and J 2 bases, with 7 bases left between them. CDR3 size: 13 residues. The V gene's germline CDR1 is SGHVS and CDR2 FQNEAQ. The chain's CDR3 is CASSQGAYNEQFF. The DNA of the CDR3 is TGTGCCAGCAGCCAAGGTGCCTACAATGAGCAGTTCTTC.

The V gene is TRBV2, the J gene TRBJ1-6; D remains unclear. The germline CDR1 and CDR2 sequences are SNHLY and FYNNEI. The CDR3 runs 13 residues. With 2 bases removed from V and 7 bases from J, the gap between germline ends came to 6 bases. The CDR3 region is CASSEMGNSPLHF. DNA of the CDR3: TGTGCCAGCAGTGAAATGGGCAATTCACCCCTCCACTTT.

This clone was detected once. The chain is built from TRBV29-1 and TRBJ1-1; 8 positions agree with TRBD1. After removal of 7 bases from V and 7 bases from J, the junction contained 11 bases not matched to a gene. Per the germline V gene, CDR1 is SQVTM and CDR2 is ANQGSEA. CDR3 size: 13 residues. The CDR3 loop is CSARSTGGGEAFF. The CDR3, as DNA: TGCAGCGCCCGATCCACAGGGGGTGGTGAAGCTTTCTTT.

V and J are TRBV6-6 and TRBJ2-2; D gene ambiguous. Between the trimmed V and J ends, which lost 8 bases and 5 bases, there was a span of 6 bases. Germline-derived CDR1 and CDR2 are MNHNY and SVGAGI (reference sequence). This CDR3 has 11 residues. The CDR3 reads CASYGTGELFF. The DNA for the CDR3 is TGTGCCAGCTATGGAACCGGGGAGCTGTTTTTT.

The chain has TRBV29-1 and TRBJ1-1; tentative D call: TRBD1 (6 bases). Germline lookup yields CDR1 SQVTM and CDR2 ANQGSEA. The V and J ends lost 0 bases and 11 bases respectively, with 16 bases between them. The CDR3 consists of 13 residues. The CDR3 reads CSVEERSAQGAFF. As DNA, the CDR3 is TGCAGCGTTGAAGAACGTTCGGCTCAGGGGGCTTTCTTT. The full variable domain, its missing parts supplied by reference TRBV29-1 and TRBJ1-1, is SAVISQKPSRDICQRGTSLTIQCQVDSQVTMMFWYRQQPGQSLTLIATANQGSEATYESGFVIDKFPISRPNLTFSTLTVSNMSPEDSSIYLCSVEERSAQGAFFGQGTRLTVV.

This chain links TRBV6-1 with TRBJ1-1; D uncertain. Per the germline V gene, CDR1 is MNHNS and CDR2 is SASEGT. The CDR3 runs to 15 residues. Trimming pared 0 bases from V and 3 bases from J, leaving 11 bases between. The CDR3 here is CASSEAQVGHTEAFF. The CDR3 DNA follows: TGTGCCAGCAGTGAAGCCCAGGTGGGCCACACTGAAGCTTTCTTT.

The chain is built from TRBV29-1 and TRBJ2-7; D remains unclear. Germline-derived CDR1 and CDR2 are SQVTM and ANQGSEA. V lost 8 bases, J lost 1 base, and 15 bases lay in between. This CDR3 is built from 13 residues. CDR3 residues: CSHRGVGSYEQYF. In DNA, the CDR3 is TGCAGCCACCGCGGCGTCGGATCCTACGAGCAGTACTTC.

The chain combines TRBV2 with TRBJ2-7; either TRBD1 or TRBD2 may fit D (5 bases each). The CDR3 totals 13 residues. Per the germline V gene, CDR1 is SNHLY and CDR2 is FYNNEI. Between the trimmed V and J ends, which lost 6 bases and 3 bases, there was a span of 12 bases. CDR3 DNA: TGTGCCAGCAGCGAGAGGGGCAACTACGAGCAGTACTTC. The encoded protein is CASSERGNYEQYF.

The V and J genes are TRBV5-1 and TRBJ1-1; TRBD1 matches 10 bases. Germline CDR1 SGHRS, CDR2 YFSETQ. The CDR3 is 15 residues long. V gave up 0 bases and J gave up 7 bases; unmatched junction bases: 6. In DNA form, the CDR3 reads TGCGCCAGCAGCTTGGTGGGGACAGGGGTAGGTGAAGCTTTCTTT. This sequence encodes CASSLVGTGVGEAFF.

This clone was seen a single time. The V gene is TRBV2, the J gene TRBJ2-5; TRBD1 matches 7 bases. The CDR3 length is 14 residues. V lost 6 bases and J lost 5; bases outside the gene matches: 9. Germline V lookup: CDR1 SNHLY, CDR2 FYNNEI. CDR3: CASRARQGRETQYF. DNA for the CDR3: TGTGCCAGCAGGGCCCGACAGGGAAGGGAGACCCAGTACTTC. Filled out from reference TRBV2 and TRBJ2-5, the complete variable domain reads EPEVTQTPSHQVTQMGQEVILRCVPISNHLYFYWYRQILGQKVEFLVSFYNNEISEKSEIFDDQFSVERPDGSNFTLKIRSTKLEDSAMYFCASRARQGRETQYFGPGTRLLVL.

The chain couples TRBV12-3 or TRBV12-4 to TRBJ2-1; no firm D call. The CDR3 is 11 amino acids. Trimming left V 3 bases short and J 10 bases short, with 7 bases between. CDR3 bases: TGTGCCAGCAGTTTTATGGGGGAGCAGTTCTTC. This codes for CASSFMGEQFF.

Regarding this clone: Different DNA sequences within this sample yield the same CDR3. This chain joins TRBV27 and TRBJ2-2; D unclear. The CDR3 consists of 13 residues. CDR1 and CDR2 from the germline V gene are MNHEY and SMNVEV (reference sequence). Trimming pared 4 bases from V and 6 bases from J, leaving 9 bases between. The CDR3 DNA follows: TGTGCCAGCAGTTCCCGCGGAGCCGGGGAGCTGTTTTTT. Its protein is CASSSRGAGELFF.

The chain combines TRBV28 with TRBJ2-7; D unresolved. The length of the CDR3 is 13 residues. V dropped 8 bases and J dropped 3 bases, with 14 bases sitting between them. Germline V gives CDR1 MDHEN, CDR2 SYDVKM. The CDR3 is CASHGPGYYEQYF. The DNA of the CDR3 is TGTGCCAGCCACGGACCCGGCTACTACGAGCAGTACTTC.

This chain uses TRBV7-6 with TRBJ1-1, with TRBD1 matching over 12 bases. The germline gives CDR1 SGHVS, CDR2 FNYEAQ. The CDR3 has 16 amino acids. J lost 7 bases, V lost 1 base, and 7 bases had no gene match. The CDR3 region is CASSLDGTGGYGEAFF. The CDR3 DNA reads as TGTGCCAGCAGCTTAGACGGGACAGGGGGCTACGGTGAAGCTTTCTTT.

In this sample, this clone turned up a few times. DNA of the CDR3: TGTGCCAGCAGTACCCGGGACAGGGGATCATATGGCTACACCTTC. Protein product: CASSTRDRGSYGYTF. This rearrangement joins TRBV6-5 to TRBJ1-2, with 10 bases matching TRBD1. CDR3 size: 15 residues. Germline CDR1 MNHEY, CDR2 SVGAGI. Germline trimming cut 5 bases from V and 5 bases from J; bases unmatched to any gene: 8.

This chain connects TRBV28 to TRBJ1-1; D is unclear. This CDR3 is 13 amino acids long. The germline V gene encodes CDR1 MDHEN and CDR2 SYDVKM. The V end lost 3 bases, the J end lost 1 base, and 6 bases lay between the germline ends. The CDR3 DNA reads TGTGCCAGCAGTTTTTCAAGGAACACTGAAGCTTTCTTT. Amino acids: CASSFSRNTEAFF.

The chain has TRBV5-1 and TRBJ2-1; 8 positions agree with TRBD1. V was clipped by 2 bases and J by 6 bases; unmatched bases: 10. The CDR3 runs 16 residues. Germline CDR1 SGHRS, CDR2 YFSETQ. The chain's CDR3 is CASSFRLDRDGNEQFF. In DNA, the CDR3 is TGCGCCAGCAGCTTTCGGCTGGACAGGGATGGCAATGAGCAGTTCTTC.

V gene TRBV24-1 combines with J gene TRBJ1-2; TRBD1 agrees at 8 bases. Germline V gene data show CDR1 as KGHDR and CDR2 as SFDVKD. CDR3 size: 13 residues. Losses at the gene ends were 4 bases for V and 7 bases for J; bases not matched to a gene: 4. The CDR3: CATSDGQGSGYTF. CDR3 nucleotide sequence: TGTGCCACCAGTGACGGACAGGGCTCTGGCTACACCTTC.